Presented here are 30 T cell receptor beta chains from one specimen sequenced in a study of blood T cell repertoires in COVID-19 (dated by TCRdb to 2018 to 2021). The protocol used for the library was the immunoSEQ multiplex PCR assay. TCRdb limited this immuneACCESS table to in-frame rearrangements with V and J called. A share of clones is missing; checked studies link under half to unresolved V genes, and the rest is unexplained. The sample profile shows approximately 53,000 clones; roughly nine tenths of them were found once. Roughly 9.7% of the sample belongs to the ten largest clones. Sequencing input: peripheral blood. Receptor source: an elderly woman with acute or convalescent COVID-19.

The chain combines TRBV19 with TRBJ2-1; D is unclear. Germline V gene sequence: CDR1 LNHDA, CDR2 SQIVND (reference sequence). V lost 6 bases and J lost 2, with 14 bases in between. CDR3 size: 15 residues. The CDR3 protein is CASSPSGFPYNEQFF. The CDR3 region has the DNA TGTGCCAGTAGCCCCTCCGGGTTTCCCTACAATGAGCAGTTCTTC.

The rearrangement uses TRBV12-3 or TRBV12-4 and TRBJ1-2; 9 bases map to TRBD1. The CDR3 covers 13 residues. The V gene end was trimmed by 6 bases and the J gene end by 8 bases; junction bases not matched to a gene: 7. Here the CDR3 reads CASRTGGAGGYTF. Written as DNA, the CDR3 is TGTGCCAGCAGAACAGGGGGCGCGGGGGGCTACACCTTC.

This chain uses TRBV19 with TRBJ1-6; 8 bases fit TRBD1. Germline CDR1 and CDR2: LNHDA and SQIVND (reference sequence). With V trimmed by 6 bases and J by 6 bases, 10 bases remained unmatched. The CDR3 is made up of 16 amino acids. The CDR3 DNA reads TGTGCCAGTAGCAACCAGGGGGCCCGTTCTAATTCACCCCTCCACTTT. Translated: CASSNQGARSNSPLHF.

The DNA for the CDR3 is TGTGCCAGTAGTATAGCCACAGGGGCGGGCAATCAGCCCCAGCATTTT. Translated: CASSIATGAGNQPQHF. This chain links TRBV19 with TRBJ1-5; 7 bases line up with TRBD1. V shed 1 base, J shed 2 bases, and the junction held 5 bases outside the gene matches. Germline V gives CDR1 LNHDA, CDR2 SQIVND (reference sequence). The CDR3 has 16 amino acids.

This chain links TRBV10-3 with TRBJ2-7; 11 bases map to TRBD2. This CDR3 has 14 amino acids. J lost 4 bases, V lost 9 bases, and 8 bases had no gene match. Germline values: CDR1 ENHRY, CDR2 SYGVKD. The CDR3 loop reads CAIRTGTSGYEQYF. Written as DNA, the CDR3 is TGTGCCATTCGGACCGGGACTAGCGGATACGAGCAGTACTTC.

This clone has just one count. The chain employs TRBV11-3 and TRBJ1-1; D not resolved. The CDR3 loop spans 13 amino acids. Looked up from germline, CDR1 is SGHNT and CDR2 is YENEEA. Trimming left V 3 bases short and J 1 base short, with 6 bases between. As DNA, the CDR3 is TGTGCCAGCAGCTTTAGCGGGAACACTGAAGCTTTCTTT. Residues: CASSFSGNTEAFF.

The rearrangement links TRBV5-1 to TRBJ1-1; D possibly corresponds to TRBD1 (5 bases). Trimming shortened V by 0 bases and J by 5 bases, and 11 bases separated the two germline ends. The CDR3 is 14 residues long. The germline V gene has CDR1 SGHRS and CDR2 YFSETQ. CDR3 sequence reads: CASSLGHGGTEAFF. Written as DNA, the CDR3 is TGCGCCAGCAGCTTGGGGCACGGGGGGACTGAAGCTTTCTTT.

The rearrangement links TRBV6-6 to TRBJ1-1, with 9 bases lining up with TRBD1. CDR1 is MNHNY, CDR2 SVGAGI, per germline (reference sequence). The CDR3 contains 15 residues. V dropped 3 bases and J dropped 5; count of bases not matched to a gene: 7. The CDR3 spells CASSYSGQGRTEAFF. Here the CDR3 DNA reads TGTGCCAGCAGTTATTCCGGACAGGGGAGGACTGAAGCTTTCTTT.

The CDR3: CASSETGIYGYTF. CDR3 sequence (DNA): TGTGCCAGCAGTGAGACAGGGATCTATGGCTACACCTTC. The gene calls are TRBV5-6 and TRBJ1-2, with 7 bases matching TRBD1. The V and J ends lost 5 bases and 4 bases, in that order; junction bases with no gene match: 5. There are 13 residues in the CDR3. CDR1 and CDR2 from the germline V gene are SGHDT and YYEEEE.

CDR3 loop: CASSLGGGNSGNTIYF. The CDR3 DNA is TGTGCCAGCAGCTTGGGTGGGGGCAACTCTGGAAACACCATATATTTT. This chain links TRBV7-6 with TRBJ1-3, with a possible D match to TRBD1 (6 bases). V lost 3 bases to trimming and J lost 0 bases, with 12 bases between them. Germline V CDR1 and CDR2: SGHVS, FNYEAQ. The CDR3 is 16 residues long.

The CDR3 spells CASSLVFQGDGYTF. DNA of the CDR3: TGTGCCAGCAGCTTAGTTTTCCAGGGCGATGGCTACACCTTC. The chain uses TRBV7-9 and TRBJ1-2, with TRBD1 as a possible D gene (5 bases). Germline loops: CDR1 SEHNR, CDR2 FQNEAQ (reference sequence). The V end lost 1 base, the J end lost 6 bases, and 12 bases lay between the germline ends. This CDR3 region has 14 residues.

The chain couples TRBV6-2 or TRBV6-3 to TRBJ2-3, with 8 bases fitting TRBD2. The CDR3 loop spans 16 amino acids. CDR1 and CDR2 from the germline V gene are MNHEY and SVGEGT. Germline trimming cut 2 bases from V and 3 bases from J; bases unmatched to any gene: 7. The CDR3 here is CASSYRNGRETDTQYF. In DNA, the CDR3 is TGTGCCAGCAGTTACCGAAACGGGAGGGAAACAGATACGCAGTATTTT.

This chain connects TRBV6-5 to TRBJ2-2; 8 bases match TRBD1. V lost 6 bases to trimming and J lost 7 bases; unmatched junction nucleotides: 7. Germline lookup yields CDR1 MNHEY and CDR2 SVGAGI. CDR3 length equals 14 residues. CDR3 loop: CASRKTGGGGELFF. CDR3 sequence (DNA): TGTGCCAGCAGAAAAACAGGGGGTGGCGGGGAGCTGTTTTTT.

The CDR3 protein is CASSLGAERMQYF. In DNA, the CDR3 is TGTGCCAGCAGTTTAGGGGCCGAAAGAATGCAGTATTTT. The chain recombines TRBV12-3 or TRBV12-4 with TRBJ2-3; unclear D gene. Trimming removed 1 base at V and 11 bases at J, with 13 bases between. The CDR3 length is 13 residues.

The chain recombines TRBV7-9 with TRBJ2-7; D is uncertain. V was shortened by 2 bases and J by 0 bases, with 8 bases between the two germline ends. This CDR3 comprises 14 residues. Germline CDR1 is SEHNR and CDR2 is FQNEAQ (reference sequence). The CDR3 sequence: CASSLSESSYEQYF. The CDR3 DNA reads TGTGCCAGCAGCTTATCGGAGAGCTCCTACGAGCAGTACTTC.

This chain uses TRBV5-6 with TRBJ2-1; D is uncertain. The CDR3 covers 17 residues. Germline assignment: CDR1 SGHDT and CDR2 YYEEEE. Deletions cut 1 base from V and 0 bases from J, with 14 bases between. The DNA for the CDR3 is TGTGCCAGCAGCTTGTCCGGGTCCCTCTACTCCTACAATGAGCAGTTCTTC. It is translated as CASSLSGSLYSYNEQFF.

This rearrangement joins TRBV5-1 to TRBJ2-7, with D possibly matching TRBD1 (5 bases). The CDR3 sequence is 14 residues long. Trimming pared 2 bases from V and 4 bases from J, leaving 13 bases between. Germline CDR1 SGHRS, CDR2 YFSETQ. Here the CDR3 reads CASSFAGARYEQYF. The DNA of the CDR3 is TGCGCCAGCAGCTTCGCTGGGGCGAGGTACGAGCAGTACTTC.

The rearrangement links TRBV24-1 to TRBJ2-1, with 16 bases fitting TRBD2. This CDR3 spans 21 amino acids. Germline loops: CDR1 KGHDR, CDR2 SFDVKD. The junction had 15 bases not matched to a gene; V was cut back by 4 bases and J by 4 bases. CDR3 nucleotide sequence: TGTGCCACCAGTGAGGGGGGGACTAGCGGGAGGGGTGCACTAGGGTACAATGAGCAGTTCTTC. Protein product: CATSEGGTSGRGALGYNEQFF.

The genes are TRBV11-1 and TRBJ1-2, with a weak D call TRBD1 (5 bases). Germline CDR1 is SGHAT and CDR2 is FQDESV (reference sequence). V lost 5 bases and J lost 7, with 14 bases in between. The CDR3 sequence is 13 residues long. In DNA form, the CDR3 reads TGTGCCAGCAGCCCACGGGGGGAGTTTGGCTACACCTTC. This sequence encodes CASSPRGEFGYTF.

This clone came up once. This sequence joins TRBV20-1 and TRBJ2-7; D may be TRBD2 (5 bases). This CDR3 has 11 residues. V lost 5 bases to trimming and J lost 8 bases, with 13 bases between them. Germline CDR1 DFQATT, CDR2 SNEGSKA (reference sequence). The CDR3 nucleotides read TGCAGTGCTCCGGACGGACTGAAGCAGTACTTC. Translation gives CSAPDGLKQYF.

The chain employs TRBV5-1 and TRBJ2-7; TRBD1 aligns across 9 bases. The CDR3 covers 13 residues. The germline gives CDR1 SGHRS, CDR2 YFSETQ. With V trimmed by 5 bases and J by 7 bases, 7 bases remained unmatched. For the CDR3, the DNA is TGCGCCAGCAGGGAGGGACAGGGCCCAGAGCAGTACTTC. Translating gives CASREGQGPEQYF.

V is TRBV30 and J is TRBJ2-2; D remains unclear. Germline V gene data show CDR1 as GTSNPN and CDR2 as SVGIG (reference sequence). V was trimmed by 0 bases and J by 2 bases, leaving 7 bases between them. The CDR3 covers 14 residues. The CDR3 protein is CAWSVSRNTGELFF. The CDR3 DNA reads as TGTGCCTGGAGTGTATCGAGAAACACCGGGGAGCTGTTTTTT.

Written as DNA, the CDR3 is TGTGCCAGCAGCTCCGAGACAGCTTTGAACACTGAAGCTTTCTTT. Amino acid sequence: CASSSETALNTEAFF. This chain links TRBV7-2 with TRBJ1-1; the D gene is possibly TRBD1 (5 bases). CDR3 length: 15 residues. Germline V gene lookup returns CDR1 SGHTA and CDR2 FQGNSA. The V end was cut by 4 bases, the J end by 0 bases, with 12 bases between.

The CDR3 region has the DNA TGTGCCAGCAGCGGACAGGGGCTCGGCGAAAAACTGTTTTTT. Its protein product is CASSGQGLGEKLFF. The chain is built from TRBV9 and TRBJ1-4; 8 bases agree with TRBD1. The CDR3 is 14 amino acids. Looked up from germline, CDR1 is SGDLS and CDR2 is YYNGEE. Losses at the gene ends were 3 bases for V and 8 bases for J; bases not matched to a gene: 6. The full variable domain, in which reference TRBV9 and TRBJ1-4 provide the parts outside the CDR3, is DSGVTQTPKHLITATGQRVTLRCSPRSGDLSVYWYQQSLDQGLQFLIQYYNGEERAKGNILERFSAQQFPDLHSELNLSSLELGDSALYFCASSGQGLGEKLFFGSGTQLSVL.

The J gene is TRBJ2-7, the V gene TRBV12-3 or TRBV12-4; D is ambiguous. Between the trimmed V and J ends, which lost 4 bases and 9 bases, there was a span of 10 bases. The length of the CDR3 is 11 residues. The CDR3 protein is CASSSTVVQYF. The CDR3 coding sequence is TGTGCCAGCAGTTCTACAGTCGTGCAGTACTTC.

The chain is built from TRBV5-4 and TRBJ2-1; 11 bases are a match to TRBD2. Trimming removed 4 bases from V and 2 bases from J; junction bases left unmatched: 2. Germline CDR1 reads SGHNT; CDR2 reads YYREEE (reference sequence). The CDR3 covers 15 residues. For the CDR3, the DNA is TGTGCCAGCAGCCCGGGACTAGCGGCCTACAATGAGCAGTTCTTC. This sequence encodes CASSPGLAAYNEQFF.

The V and J genes are TRBV5-1 and TRBJ1-6; D is possibly TRBD1 (6 bases). V lost 3 bases to trimming and J lost 10 bases, with 17 bases between them. This CDR3 is built from 15 residues. Germline-derived CDR1 and CDR2 are SGHRS and YFSETQ. CDR3 nucleotides: TGCGCCAGCAGCTCGATTACAGGGCTGGGGTCACCCCTCCACTTT. It codes for CASSSITGLGSPLHF.

This clone appeared once. V is TRBV3-1 (or the pseudogene TRBV3-2) and J is TRBJ2-1; 10 bases line up with TRBD2. J lost 8 bases, V lost 1 base, and 11 bases had no gene match. Per the germline V gene, CDR1 is LGHDT and CDR2 is YNNKEL (reference sequence). The CDR3 runs 17 residues. CDR3 sequence (DNA): TGTGCCAGCAGCCAAGTCGTACCGGGACTAGCGTCGGATGAGCAGTTCTTC. Translating it yields CASSQVVPGLASDEQFF.

This clone has only a few counts. The J gene is TRBJ2-7, the V gene TRBV19, with 10 bases fitting TRBD2. The V and J ends lost 2 bases and 3 bases, in that order; junction bases with no gene match: 13. The CDR3 is 18 amino acids. Per the germline V gene, CDR1 is LNHDA and CDR2 is SQIVND (reference sequence). The DNA of the CDR3 is TGTGCCAGTAGTATAAGGGTCCTAGCGGGAGTAGGCGGCTACGAGCAGTACTTC. Its protein product is CASSIRVLAGVGGYEQYF.

The V call is TRBV6-5, the J call TRBJ1-4, with D possibly TRBD1 on 5 matching bases. This CDR3 region has 15 residues. CDR1 is MNHEY, CDR2 SVGAGI, per germline. V lost 7 bases to trimming and J lost 4 bases, with 16 bases between them. In DNA form, the CDR3 reads TGTGCCAGCACCCCGAGCGGGGGGAATAATGAAAAACTGTTTTTT. Translation gives CASTPSGGNNEKLFF.